What follows describes a single TCR beta chain. Antigen unknown. The donors were members of the validation cohort, which comprised roughly 120 subjects and was separate from the first cohort of about 700 subjects. This CDR3 is 14 amino acids long. V was clipped by 6 bases and J by 3 bases; unmatched bases: 7. Germline V gene sequence: CDR1 MDHEN, CDR2 SYDVKM. The data are from a study of cytomegalovirus exposure and HLA in healthy donors. Study-wide context: It was reported in a later analysis that the same platform had been used for the approximately 120 validation repertoires as for the roughly 670 first-cohort repertoires. Study-wide results and caveats: Rarity held for most TCR sequences, but there were some public TCRs that occurred in many donors. Reported results showed that the classifier diagnosed cytomegalovirus status with high specificity and sensitivity.

The protocol was immunoSEQ multiplex PCR, while the TCRdb copy is restricted to in-frame clones and leaves out a portion. Among roughly 150,000 clones listed, approximately 88% were seen once. The rearrangement joins TRBV28 to TRBJ1-2, with 7 nucleotides matching TRBD1. The sequencing sample was made of PBMCs. This TCR derives from a man aged 25-40 years in good health and CMV-seropositive. The CDR3 region has the DNA TGTGCCAGCAGCAAAACCGGGACAGACTATGGCTACACCTTC. Protein: CASSKTGTDYGYTF.